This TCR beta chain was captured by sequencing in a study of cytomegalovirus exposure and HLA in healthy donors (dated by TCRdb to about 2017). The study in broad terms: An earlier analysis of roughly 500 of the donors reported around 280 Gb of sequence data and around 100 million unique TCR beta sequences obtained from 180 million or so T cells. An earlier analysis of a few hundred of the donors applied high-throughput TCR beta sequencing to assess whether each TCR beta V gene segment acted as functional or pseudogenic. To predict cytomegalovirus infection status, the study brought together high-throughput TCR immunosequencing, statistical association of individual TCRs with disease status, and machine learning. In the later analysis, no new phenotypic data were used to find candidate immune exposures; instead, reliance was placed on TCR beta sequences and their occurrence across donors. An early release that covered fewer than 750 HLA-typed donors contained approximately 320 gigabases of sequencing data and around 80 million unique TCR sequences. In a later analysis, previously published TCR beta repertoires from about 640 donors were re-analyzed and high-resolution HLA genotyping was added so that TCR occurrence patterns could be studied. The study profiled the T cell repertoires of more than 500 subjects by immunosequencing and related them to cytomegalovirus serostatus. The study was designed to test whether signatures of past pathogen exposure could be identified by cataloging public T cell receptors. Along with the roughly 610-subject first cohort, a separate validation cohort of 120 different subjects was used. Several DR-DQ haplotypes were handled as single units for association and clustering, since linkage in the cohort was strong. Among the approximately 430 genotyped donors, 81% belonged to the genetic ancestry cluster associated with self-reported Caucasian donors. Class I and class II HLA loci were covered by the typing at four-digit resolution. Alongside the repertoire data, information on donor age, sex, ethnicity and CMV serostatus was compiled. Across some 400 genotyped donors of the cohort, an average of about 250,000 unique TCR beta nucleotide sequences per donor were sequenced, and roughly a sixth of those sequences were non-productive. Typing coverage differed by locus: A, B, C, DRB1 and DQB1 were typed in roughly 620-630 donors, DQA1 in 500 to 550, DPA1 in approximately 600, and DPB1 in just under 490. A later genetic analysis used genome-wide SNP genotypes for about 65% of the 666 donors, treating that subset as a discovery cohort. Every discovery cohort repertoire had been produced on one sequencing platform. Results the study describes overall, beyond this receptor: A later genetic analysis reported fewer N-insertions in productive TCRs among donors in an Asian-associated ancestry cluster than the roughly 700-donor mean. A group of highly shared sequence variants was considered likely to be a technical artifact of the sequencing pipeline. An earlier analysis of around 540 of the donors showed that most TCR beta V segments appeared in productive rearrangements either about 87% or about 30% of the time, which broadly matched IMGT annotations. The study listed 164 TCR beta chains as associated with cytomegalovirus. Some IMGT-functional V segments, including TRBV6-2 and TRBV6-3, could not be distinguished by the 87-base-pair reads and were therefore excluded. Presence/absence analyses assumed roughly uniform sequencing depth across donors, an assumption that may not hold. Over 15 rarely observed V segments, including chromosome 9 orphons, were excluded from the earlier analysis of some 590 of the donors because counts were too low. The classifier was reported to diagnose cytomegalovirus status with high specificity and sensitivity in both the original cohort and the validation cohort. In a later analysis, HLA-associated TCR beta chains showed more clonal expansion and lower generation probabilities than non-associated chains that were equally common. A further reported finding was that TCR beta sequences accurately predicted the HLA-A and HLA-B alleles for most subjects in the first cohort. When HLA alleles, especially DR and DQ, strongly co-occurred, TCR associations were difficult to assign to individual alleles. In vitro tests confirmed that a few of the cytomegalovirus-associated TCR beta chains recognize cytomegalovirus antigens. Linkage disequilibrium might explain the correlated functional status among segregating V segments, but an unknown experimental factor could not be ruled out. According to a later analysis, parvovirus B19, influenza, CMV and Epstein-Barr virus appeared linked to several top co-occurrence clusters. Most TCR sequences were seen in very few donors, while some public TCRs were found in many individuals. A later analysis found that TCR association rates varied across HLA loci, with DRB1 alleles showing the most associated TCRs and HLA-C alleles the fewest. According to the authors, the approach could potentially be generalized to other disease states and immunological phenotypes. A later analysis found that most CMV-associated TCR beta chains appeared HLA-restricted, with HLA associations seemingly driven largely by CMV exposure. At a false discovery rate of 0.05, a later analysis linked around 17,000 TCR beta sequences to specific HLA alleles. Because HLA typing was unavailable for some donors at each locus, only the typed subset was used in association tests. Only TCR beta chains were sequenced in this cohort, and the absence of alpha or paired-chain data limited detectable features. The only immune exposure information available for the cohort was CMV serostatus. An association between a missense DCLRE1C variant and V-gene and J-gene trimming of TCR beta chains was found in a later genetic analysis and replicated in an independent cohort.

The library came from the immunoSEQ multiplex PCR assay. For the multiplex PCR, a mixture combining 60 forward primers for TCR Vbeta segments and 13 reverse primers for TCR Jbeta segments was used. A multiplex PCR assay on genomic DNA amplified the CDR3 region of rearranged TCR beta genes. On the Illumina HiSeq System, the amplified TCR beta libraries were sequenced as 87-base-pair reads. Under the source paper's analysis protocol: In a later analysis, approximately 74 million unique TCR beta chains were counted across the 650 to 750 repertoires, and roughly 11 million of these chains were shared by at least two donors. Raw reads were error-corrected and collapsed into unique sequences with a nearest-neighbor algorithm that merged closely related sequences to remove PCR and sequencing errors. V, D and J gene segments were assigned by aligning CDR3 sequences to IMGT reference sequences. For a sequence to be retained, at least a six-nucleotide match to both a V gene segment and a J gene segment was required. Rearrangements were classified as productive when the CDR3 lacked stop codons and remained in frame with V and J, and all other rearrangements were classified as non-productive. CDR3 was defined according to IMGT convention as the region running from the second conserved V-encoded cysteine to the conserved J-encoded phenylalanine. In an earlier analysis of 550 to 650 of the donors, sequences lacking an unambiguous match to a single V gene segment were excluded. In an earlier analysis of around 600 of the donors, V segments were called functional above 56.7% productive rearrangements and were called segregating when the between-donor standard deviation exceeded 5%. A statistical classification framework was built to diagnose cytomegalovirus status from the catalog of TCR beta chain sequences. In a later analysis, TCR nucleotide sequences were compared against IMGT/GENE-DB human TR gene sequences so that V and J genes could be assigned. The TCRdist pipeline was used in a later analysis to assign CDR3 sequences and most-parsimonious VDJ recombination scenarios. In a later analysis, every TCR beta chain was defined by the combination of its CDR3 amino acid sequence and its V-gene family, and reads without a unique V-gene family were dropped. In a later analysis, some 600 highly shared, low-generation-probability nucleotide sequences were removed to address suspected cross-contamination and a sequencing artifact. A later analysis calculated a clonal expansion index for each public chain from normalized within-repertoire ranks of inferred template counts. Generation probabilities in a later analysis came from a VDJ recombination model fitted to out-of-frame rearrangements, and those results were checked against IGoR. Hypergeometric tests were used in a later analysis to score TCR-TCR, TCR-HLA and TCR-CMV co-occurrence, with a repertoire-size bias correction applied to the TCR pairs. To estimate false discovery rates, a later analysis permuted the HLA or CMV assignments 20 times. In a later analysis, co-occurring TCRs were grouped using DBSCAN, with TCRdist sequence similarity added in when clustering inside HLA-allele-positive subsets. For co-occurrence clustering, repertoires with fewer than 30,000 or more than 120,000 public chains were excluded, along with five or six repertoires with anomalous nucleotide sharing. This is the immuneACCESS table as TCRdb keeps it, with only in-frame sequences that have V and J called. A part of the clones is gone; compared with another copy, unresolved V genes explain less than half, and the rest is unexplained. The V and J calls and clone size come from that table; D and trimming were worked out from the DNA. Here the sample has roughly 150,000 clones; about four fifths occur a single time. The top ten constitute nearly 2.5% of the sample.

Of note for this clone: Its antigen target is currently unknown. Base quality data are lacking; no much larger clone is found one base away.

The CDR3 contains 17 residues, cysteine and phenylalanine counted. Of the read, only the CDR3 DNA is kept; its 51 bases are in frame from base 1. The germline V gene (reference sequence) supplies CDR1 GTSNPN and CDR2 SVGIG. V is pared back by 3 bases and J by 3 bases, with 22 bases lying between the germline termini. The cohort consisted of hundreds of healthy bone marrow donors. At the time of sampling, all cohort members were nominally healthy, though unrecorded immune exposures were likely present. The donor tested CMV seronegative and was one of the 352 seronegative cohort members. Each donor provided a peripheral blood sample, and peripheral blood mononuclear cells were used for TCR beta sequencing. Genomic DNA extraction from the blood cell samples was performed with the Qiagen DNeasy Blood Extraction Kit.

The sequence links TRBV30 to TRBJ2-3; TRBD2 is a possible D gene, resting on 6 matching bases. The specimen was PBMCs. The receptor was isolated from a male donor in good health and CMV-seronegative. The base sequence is TGTGCCTGGAGCGACCACGGGCCCCTCGGGGGTACAGATACGCAGTATTTT. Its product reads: CAWSDHGPLGGTDTQYF.